The entry that follows covers one TCR beta chain sequence. Its specificity is not known. The TCR beta library used iRepertoire HTBI primers with Arm-PCR amplification of CDR3. MiXCR, applied by TCRdb to the multiplex PCR reads, yields one record per CDR3 protein. The sample lists 360,000 or so distinct CDR3 sequences; more than 20% were seen once. Time point noted: persistent/refractory GD, antithyroid drugs over 5 years with positive TRAb. Extracted RNA from PBMCs served as the source of the TCR library. This sample was taken from a study of regulatory T cells in long-lasting Graves disease. The CDR3 consists of 13 residues. Germline V lookup: CDR1 MNHNS, CDR2 SASEGT. Trimming removed 6 bases from V and 3 bases from J, with 10 bases in between. The study's findings and limits: Persistent disease samples used TRBV28, TRBJ1-2 and TRBJ2-5 preferentially. Since the sample size was small, accuracy may have been reduced. The number of shared public clonotypes was higher in persistent patients (fewer than 3,000) than new patients (966).

The clonotype was recovered from a middle-aged woman with Graves disease. Sequencing was performed on peripheral blood mononuclear cells (PBMCs), taken when the disease was refractory, from a patient treated with antithyroid drugs. The chain recombines TRBV6-1 with TRBJ2-3, with D maybe TRBD1 (6 bases). CDR3 DNA sequence: TGTGCCAGCAGCCGGACAGTGACAGATACGCAGTATTTT. The encoded protein is CASSRTVTDTQYF.